This T cell receptor (beta chain) was found in a study of T cell changes during pregnancy in multiple sclerosis. Generated by immunoSEQ multiplex PCR, the TCRdb table keeps only in-frame clones and is missing some. This sample carries more than 85,000 clones, 80% to 95% of them seen once, and the ten largest clones take around 1.4%. Source: peripheral blood, taken in the third trimester of pregnancy. The clonotype comes from a female donor in good health, enrolled as a control in a pregnancy study.

CDR3 nucleotides: TGTGCCAGCAGCCAAGATTCTAGCGGGAGCACAGATACGCAGTATTTT. This codes for CASSQDSSGSTDTQYF. V is TRBV4-2 and J is TRBJ2-3, with TRBD2 identical over 8 bases. The CDR3 covers 16 residues. Germline V gene sequence: CDR1 LGHNA, CDR2 YNFKEQ. V gave up 0 bases and J gave up 0 bases; unmatched junction bases: 2.